A selection of T cell receptor beta chains follows, all from one sample in a study of molecular identifiers for immune sequencing clone quantification. TCRdb passed the PCR reads through MiXCR, listing each CDR3 protein once. The table records around 86,000 distinct CDR3 sequences, around 17% of them present only once. Sequencing used naive CD8+ T cells from blood, with Jurkat cell RNA spiked in. The receptors here all came from a human donor in good health. Some libraries in this study had Jurkat cell RNA spiked in. The CDR3 runs from the conserved cysteine through the conserved F or W. A D gene is named only where the DNA matches it firmly. A clone size is listed for some rows: how often the clone was seen (once, few, many), or a class if it is expanded.

CDR3 DNA	CDR3 protein	V gene	clone size	J gene	D gene
TGTGCCAGCAGCTCCGGGACAGACAACACAGATACGCAGTATTTT	CASSSGTDNTDTQYF	TRBV7-6	many	TRBJ2-3	TRBD1
TGTGCCAGCAGCCCAATGGAGGGGGGCACAGATACGCAGTATTTT	CASSPMEGGTDTQYF	TRBV14	many	TRBJ2-3	-
TGTGCCAGCAGCGCGCCGGGACAGGGGACAGATACGCAGTATTTT	CASSAPGQGTDTQYF	TRBV7-6	many	TRBJ2-3	TRBD1
TGCAGCGTATTACAGGGGGCAACAGATACGCAGTATTTT	CSVLQGATDTQYF	TRBV29-1	-	TRBJ2-3	TRBD1
TGTGCCAGCAGGCCGACAGGGGCACCCCCCTACGAGCAGTACTTC	CASRPTGAPPYEQYF	TRBV14	few	TRBJ2-7	TRBD1
TGCGCCAGCAGGTATGGGGGCAATGAGCAGTTCTTC	CASRYGGNEQFF	TRBV5-1	many	TRBJ2-1	-
TGTGCCAGCAGCCCCGTCGAGGGGACTGAAGCTTTCTTT	CASSPVEGTEAFF	TRBV5-4	many	TRBJ1-1	-
TGTGCCAGCAGCCCCCTTGAACAGGGAATAGGGGGCACAGATACGCAGTATTTT	CASSPLEQGIGGTDTQYF	TRBV12-3/TRBV12-4	many	TRBJ2-3	-
TGTGCCAGCAGCACCTCTACAGATACGCAGTATTTT	CASSTSTDTQYF	TRBV7-9	medium-sized	TRBJ2-3	-
TGTGCCAGCAGCCAAGGGGCCTACTCCTATAATTCACCCCTCCACTTT	CASSQGAYSYNSPLHF	TRBV3-1	many	TRBJ1-6	-
TGTGCCAGCAGTTTACCAGGGCAAACTGAAGCTTTCTTT	CASSLPGQTEAFF	TRBV12-3/TRBV12-4	many	TRBJ1-1	-
TGTGCCAGCAGCCTTCGGGGACTAGCGGGGCATTCGGATACGCAGTATTTT	CASSLRGLAGHSDTQYF	TRBV9	many	TRBJ2-3	TRBD2
TGTGCCAGCTCACCAATTGTCAATAATGAAAAACTGTTTTTT	CASSPIVNNEKLFF	TRBV18	many	TRBJ1-4	-
TGTGCCAGCAGTTCCCCAGGGGAGCAGTACTTC	CASSSPGEQYF	TRBV27	many	TRBJ2-7	-
TGTGCCAGCAGCGCAAGGGGACAGGGGGAGGAAGCTTTCTTT	CASSARGQGEEAFF	TRBV9	many	TRBJ1-1	TRBD1
TGTGCCAGCAGCCAAGTGCAGGGGTCGAACACCGGGGAGCTGTTTTTT	CASSQVQGSNTGELFF	TRBV3-1	-	TRBJ2-2	-
TGTGCCAGCAGTAGCCGGGACAGGGTAAATCAGCCCCAGCATTTT	CASSSRDRVNQPQHF	TRBV2	many	TRBJ1-5	TRBD1
TGTGCCGGCAGTTACACTAGCGGGGGGCCAGATACGCAGTATTTT	CAGSYTSGGPDTQYF	TRBV6-5	many	TRBJ2-3	TRBD2
TGCAGTGCTAGCCCTAGACTAGCGGGGTACGAGCAGTACTTC	CSASPRLAGYEQYF	TRBV20-1	many	TRBJ2-7	TRBD2
TGTGCCAGCAGCTTAGTAAGCCTTGGGTCAGAGACCCAGTACTTC	CASSLVSLGSETQYF	TRBV7-2	many	TRBJ2-5	-
TGCGCCAGCAGCCCTCCCCGCGCGGGCTTCAGCACAGATACGCAGTATTTT	CASSPPRAGFSTDTQYF	TRBV5-1	-	TRBJ2-3	-
TGCAGCGTTGGAGGGGGGATTTATTACGAGCAGTACTTC	CSVGGGIYYEQYF	TRBV29-1	-	TRBJ2-7	-
TGTGCCAGCAGCTTAGTAGAGTACAATGAGCAGTTCTTC	CASSLVEYNEQFF	TRBV7-2	many	TRBJ2-1	-
TGCGCCAGCAGCACGGAGCCACAGACAGGGGAGCGAGGCACAGATACGCAGTATTTT	CASSTEPQTGERGTDTQYF	TRBV13	once	TRBJ2-3	TRBD1
TGTGCCAGCAGCCCGGACTCCCTGGGGCAGGTGAACACCGGGGAGCTGTTTTTT	CASSPDSLGQVNTGELFF	TRBV13	many	TRBJ2-2	-
TGTGCCACCAGCGTCCGGGCCCCGACCTACGAGCAGTACTTC	CATSVRAPTYEQYF	TRBV15	many	TRBJ2-7	-
TGTGCCAGCAGTTACGGGGGGAGGGCCGTGGATACGCAGTATTTT	CASSYGGRAVDTQYF	TRBV6-5	many	TRBJ2-3	TRBD2
TGTGCCAGCAGTTTCCCAACCTCCCCAGGGGAACAAGAGACCCAGTACTTC	CASSFPTSPGEQETQYF	TRBV28	many	TRBJ2-5	-
TGTGCCAGCAGTTTATTGTTAGCCAAAAACATTCAGTACTTC	CASSLLLAKNIQYF	TRBV12-3/TRBV12-4	many	TRBJ2-4	-
TGCAGCGTTGAAGATGAGGGGGGACAGGGGGCAAAGTTCGAGCAGTACTTC	CSVEDEGGQGAKFEQYF	TRBV29-1	-	TRBJ2-7	TRBD1
TGCGCCAGCAGCCAAGATATTCTGAACACTGAAGCTTTCTTT	CASSQDILNTEAFF	TRBV4-3	-	TRBJ1-1	-
TGTGCCAGCTCCAAGACGGGACAAAATCCCACAGATACGCAGTATTTT	CASSKTGQNPTDTQYF	TRBV18	many	TRBJ2-3	-
TGCGCCAGCAGCCAAGATCGGGGGAAACCTACCTATAATTCACCCCTCCACTTT	CASSQDRGKPTYNSPLHF	TRBV4-3	many	TRBJ1-6	-
TGTGCCAGCAGCTTTGATGGGGAGGGACGAACCCAGTACTTC	CASSFDGEGRTQYF	TRBV7-2	many	TRBJ2-5	TRBD2
TGTGCCATCACCACCGACACGAGCACAGATACGCAGTATTTT	CAITTDTSTDTQYF	TRBV10-3	many	TRBJ2-3	-
TGCGCCAGCAGCTGGGGACAGGGGGCGGTCCGGGACACTGAAGCTTTCTTT	CASSWGQGAVRDTEAFF	TRBV5-1	once	TRBJ1-1	TRBD1
TGTGCCAGCAGCTTAGTCTTACTAGCGGGATCCACCGGGGAGCTGTTTTTT	CASSLVLLAGSTGELFF	TRBV7-6	many	TRBJ2-2	TRBD2
TGTGCCAGTAGTATAGAGTCAGGGACCGGGGAGCTGTTTTTT	CASSIESGTGELFF	TRBV19	many	TRBJ2-2	-
TGTGCCAGCAGCAAAGTCTGCTGGGAGACCCAGTACTTC	CASSKVCWETQYF	TRBV21-1	few	TRBJ2-5	-
TGTGCCAGCAGTGAGACGGGACAGGGCCTACCCGAGCAGTACTTC	CASSETGQGLPEQYF	TRBV6-1	many	TRBJ2-7	TRBD1
TGTGCCAGCAGTTCGGTCAACACCGGGGAGCTGTTTTTT	CASSSVNTGELFF	TRBV27	many	TRBJ2-2	-
TGTGCCACCAGCAACCCCCTAACACAGGGTCAAACTGAAGCTTTCTTT	CATSNPLTQGQTEAFF	TRBV15	many	TRBJ1-1	-
TGTGCCAGCAGCTCCGGGACAGGGATTAGGTACGAGCAGTACTTC	CASSSGTGIRYEQYF	TRBV6-5	many	TRBJ2-7	TRBD1
TGTGCCAGCAGCTTCAGCGGGAGTCACGAGCAGTACTTC	CASSFSGSHEQYF	TRBV5-4	-	TRBJ2-7	TRBD2